One T cell receptor beta chain is described in this entry. The data stem from a study of response to subunit inactivated influenza vaccine. One entry per CDR3 protein, called by TCRdb with MiXCR from the RT-PCR reads. The data contain roughly 790,000 distinct CDR3 sequences, around 20% of them singletons. Trimming took 0 bases from V and 5 from J, leaving 12 bases between them. The V gene's germline CDR1 is SGHKS and CDR2 YYEKEE (reference sequence). This CDR3 contains 14 residues. Sequences were derived from PBMCs from blood, sampled about 5 days after vaccination. This sequence was found in a man in his fifties who received an inactivated influenza vaccine. V usage is TRBV5-5 and J usage is TRBJ2-7; D may be TRBD2 (6 bases). The DNA of the CDR3 is TGTGCCAGCAGCTTGGACTCCTGGGGGGACGAGCAGTACTTC. Protein sequence: CASSLDSWGDEQYF.